This T cell receptor beta chain stems from a study of post-analysis software for immune sequencing data. Study-wide background: Included courses were relapsing-remitting and secondary progressive multiple sclerosis; progressive-relapsing multiple sclerosis was also included. Study-wide points: Among four or five TRBV segments more frequent in patients than controls were TRBV5-6, TRBV5-1 and TRBV20-1. Comparison with controls showed significantly lower normalized Chao1 diversity in multiple sclerosis patients.

The library was made from cDNA and included unique molecular identifiers. Researchers reported roughly 0.5 million cDNA molecules coming from around 1 to 10 million T cells. One entry per CDR3 protein results from TCRdb running MiXCR on the PCR reads. Among approximately 730,000 distinct CDR3 sequences listed, more than 45% were seen once. The germline CDR1 and CDR2 sequences are SGHTA and FQGTGA. This CDR3 region has 13 residues. Trimming shortened V by 10 bases and J by 2 bases, and 14 bases separated the two germline ends. This clonotype was counted between two and nine times. The antigen is not known.

The chain uses TRBV7-3 and TRBJ2-5; TRBD1 or TRBD2 may be the D gene (5 bases each). Sample: blood. The receptor was derived from a girl aged 10 to 17 with multiple sclerosis. CDR3 protein: CATAQGPQETQYF. CDR3 sequence (DNA): TGTGCCACCGCCCAGGGACCTCAAGAGACCCAGTACTTC. Full variable domain (missing parts from reference TRBV7-3 and TRBJ2-5): GAGVSQTPSNKVTEKGKYVELRCDPISGHTALYWYRQSLGQGPEFLIYFQGTGAADDSGLPNDRFFAVRPEGSVSTLKIQRTERGDSAVYLCATAQGPQETQYFGPGTRLLVL.